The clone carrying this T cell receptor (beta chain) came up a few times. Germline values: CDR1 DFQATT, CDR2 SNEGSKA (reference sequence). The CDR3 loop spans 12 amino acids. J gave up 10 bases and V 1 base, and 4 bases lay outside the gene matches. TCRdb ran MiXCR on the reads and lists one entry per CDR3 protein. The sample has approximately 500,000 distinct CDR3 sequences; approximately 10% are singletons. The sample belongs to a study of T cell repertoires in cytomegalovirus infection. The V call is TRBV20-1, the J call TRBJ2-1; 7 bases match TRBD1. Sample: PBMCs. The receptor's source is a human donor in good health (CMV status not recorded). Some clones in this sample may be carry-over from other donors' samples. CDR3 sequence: CSARGGDREQFF. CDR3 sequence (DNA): TGCAGTGCTAGAGGAGGGGACAGAGAGCAGTTCTTC.